This passage covers 27 T cell receptor beta chains from one sample sequenced in a study of regulatory T cells in long-lasting Graves disease. The time point denotes: persistent/refractory GD, antithyroid drugs over 5 years with positive TRAb. Extracted PBMC RNA gave rise to the TCR library. The authors built TCR beta libraries using iRepertoire HTBI primers and Arm-PCR of CDR3 regions. TCRdb called the multiplex PCR reads again in MiXCR, with one record for every CDR3 protein. Here the sample spans around 400,000 distinct CDR3 sequences, around 23% being singletons. Here the sequenced sample was peripheral blood mononuclear cells (PBMCs), taken when the disease was refractory, from a patient treated with antithyroid drugs. The receptors shown here come from a woman in her thirties or forties with Graves disease.

Concerning this clonotype: At one end the junction does not follow the germline gene, possibly because of a read error. V gene TRBV10-3 combines with J gene TRBJ2-7; 9 positions agree with TRBD2. Germline lookup yields CDR1 ENHRY and CDR2 SYGVKD. This CDR3 spans 20 amino acids. This CDR3 is CAISPLGTPGLALSSHEQYF. The CDR3 DNA reads as TGTGCCATCAGTCCCCTCGGAACACCGGGACTAGCACTGAGCTCCCACGAGCAGTACTTC.

This clonotype was seen more than once but under ten times. The chain combines TRBV18 with TRBJ2-5; either TRBD1 or TRBD2 may supply D (5 bases each). Germline loops: CDR1 KGHSH, CDR2 LQKENI. V lost 3 bases and J 1 base, leaving 12 bases between the germline ends. The CDR3 extends over 15 amino acids. The CDR3 spells CASSPLEGRQETQYF. CDR3 nucleotides: TGTGCCAGCTCACCCCTCGAGGGGCGCCAAGAGACCCAGTACTTC.

This clonotype showed up many times. V usage is TRBV28 and J usage is TRBJ1-1, with D maybe TRBD1 (6 bases). Germline lookup yields CDR1 MDHEN and CDR2 SYDVKM. Trimming stripped 4 bases from V and 0 bases from J, with 15 bases between. This CDR3 spans 16 amino acids. Here the CDR3 reads CASSSVGANLNTEAFF. The CDR3 nucleotides are TGTGCCAGCAGTTCGGTGGGGGCCAACCTGAACACTGAAGCTTTCTTT.

In this sample, this clonotype turned up a few times. J is TRBJ2-1 and V is TRBV29-1, with a possible D match to TRBD2 (5 bases). V was clipped by 8 bases and J by 6 bases, with 17 bases between them. Per the germline V gene, CDR1 is SQVTM and CDR2 is ANQGSEA. The CDR3 covers 13 residues. CDR3 nucleotide sequence: TGCAGCTTCGGTCCCTCCGCGGGCAATGAGCAGTTCTTC. It specifies CSFGPSAGNEQFF.

The chain joins TRBV15 to TRBJ2-2, with a possible D match to TRBD2 (6 bases). Trimming left V 0 bases short and J 5 bases short, with 19 bases between. Per the germline V gene, CDR1 is LNHNV and CDR2 is YYDKDF (reference sequence). The CDR3 runs to 18 residues. CDR3 sequence reads: CATSRDRGTGGKTGELFF. Written as DNA, the CDR3 is TGTGCCACCAGCAGAGATCGGGGGACTGGCGGGAAAACCGGGGAGCTGTTTTTT.

Worth noting for this clonotype: Given a much more abundant clone one base away, this may be a read error. The chain is built from TRBV7-2 and TRBJ1-5, with D hard to call. Germline V gene sequence: CDR1 SGHTA, CDR2 FQGNSA. V shed 2 bases and J shed 5 bases, with 10 bases lying between them. This CDR3 is built from 14 residues. CDR3: CASSLITEDQPQHF. DNA for the CDR3: TGTGCCAGCAGCTTAATCACAGAGGATCAGCCCCAGCATTTT.

This clonotype was counted many times. The V and J genes are TRBV7-9 and TRBJ2-5; D gene unclear. Trimming took 7 bases from V and 2 from J, leaving 5 bases between them. The CDR3 totals 11 residues. Germline V lookup: CDR1 SEHNR, CDR2 FQNEAQ (reference sequence). The CDR3 here is CASTSQETQYF. CDR3 nucleotide sequence: TGTGCCAGCACCTCACAAGAGACCCAGTACTTC.

V and J are TRBV7-6 and TRBJ2-7, with 12 bases fitting TRBD1. CDR1 and CDR2 (germline): SGHVS, FNYEAQ. This CDR3 is built from 16 residues. Trimming at V came to 2 bases and at J to 3 bases, leaving 5 bases not matched to a gene. The CDR3 DNA follows: TGTGCCAGCAGCTTATTGGGACAGGGGGCATTCTACGAGCAGTACTTC. Its protein is CASSLLGQGAFYEQYF.

This clonotype has a single count. A much larger clone is a single base away; this may be a read error. This chain joins TRBV28 and TRBJ1-1, with D hard to call. The V end was cut by 7 bases, the J end by 4 bases, with 7 bases between. This CDR3 is built from 11 residues. Per germline, CDR1 MDHEN and CDR2 SYDVKM. In DNA, the CDR3 is TGTGCCAGCAAAAGTTTCACTGAAGCTTTCTTT. This gives the protein CASKSFTEAFF.

This clonotype was detected only a few times. This CDR3 is CSARPGTDNTEAFF. Here the CDR3 DNA reads TGCAGTGCTAGACCCGGGACAGATAACACTGAAGCTTTCTTT. J is TRBJ1-1 and V is TRBV20-1; TRBD1 matches at 7 bases. V lost 2 bases to trimming and J lost 2 bases; unmatched junction nucleotides: 5. The germline CDR1 and CDR2 sequences are DFQATT and SNEGSKA (reference sequence). The CDR3 loop spans 14 amino acids.

The chain joins TRBV20-1 to TRBJ2-7; tentatively, D is TRBD2 (5 bases). Germline V gives CDR1 DFQATT, CDR2 SNEGSKA (reference sequence). The germline V and J ends were trimmed by 2 bases and 0 bases, with 8 bases remaining between them. The CDR3 sequence is 13 residues long. The CDR3 protein is CSARQDFSYEQYF. The CDR3 DNA sequence: TGCAGTGCTAGACAGGACTTCTCCTACGAGCAGTACTTC.

The chain links TRBV19 to TRBJ2-5; perhaps TRBD1 as D (6 bases). V dropped 3 bases and J dropped 2 bases, with 13 bases sitting between them. Germline loops: CDR1 LNHDA, CDR2 SQIVND (reference sequence). This CDR3 is built from 15 residues. This CDR3 is CASSILGARQETQYF. CDR3 in DNA: TGTGCCAGTAGTATCTTGGGGGCGCGGCAAGAGACCCAGTACTTC.

This clonotype was recorded many times. The rearrangement links TRBV27 to TRBJ2-7; 11 bases align to TRBD2. The CDR3 runs to 14 residues. CDR1 and CDR2 from the germline V gene are MNHEY and SMNVEV (reference sequence). V shed 10 bases, J shed 0 bases, and the junction held 5 bases outside the gene matches. The CDR3 is CATKGLAVSYEQYF. CDR3 coding DNA: TGTGCCACAAAGGGACTAGCGGTCTCCTACGAGCAGTACTTC.

This chain joins TRBV7-9 and TRBJ1-5; TRBD1 agrees at 9 bases. V lost 4 bases, J lost 2 bases, and 18 bases stayed unmatched. CDR1 SEHNR and CDR2 FQNEAQ come from the germline V gene (reference sequence). The CDR3 has 20 residues. In DNA form, the CDR3 reads TGTGCCAGCAGCTCATGGGGAACCCGGGACAGGGAAAGGGGCAATCAGCCCCAGCATTTT. Protein: CASSSWGTRDRERGNQPQHF.

A note on this clonotype: The junction departs from the called germline gene at one end, perhaps through a read error. This chain joins TRBV28 and TRBJ2-7; D not certain. Germline CDR1 is MDHEN and CDR2 is SYDVKM. This CDR3 has 14 amino acids. CDR3 protein: CASSSFRVSHEQYF. DNA of the CDR3: TGTGCCAGCAGTTCCTTCCGGGTCTCCCACGAGCAGTACTTC.

This clonotype was seen ten or more times. The V and J genes are TRBV2 and TRBJ1-2, with 7 bases identical to TRBD1. Germline-derived CDR1 and CDR2 are SNHLY and FYNNEI. CDR3 size: 14 residues. With 2 bases clipped from V and 4 bases from J, the junction kept 4 bases outside the gene matches. The CDR3 DNA is TGTGCCAGCAGTGAACACCGGGACAGCTATGGCTACACCTTC. Protein: CASSEHRDSYGYTF.

The chain is built from TRBV19 and TRBJ1-5; the match to TRBD1 covers 7 bases. CDR1 and CDR2 (germline): LNHDA, SQIVND (reference sequence). V lost 4 bases to trimming and J lost 3 bases; unmatched junction nucleotides: 6. The CDR3 runs 15 residues. CDR3 sequence (DNA): TGTGCCAGTAGTACGGCGGGACAGCACAATCAGCCCCAGCATTTT. Its translation: CASSTAGQHNQPQHF.

The genes are TRBV10-2 and TRBJ2-5, with 9 positions matching TRBD1. The CDR3 is 14 residues long. Germline CDR1 reads WSHSY; CDR2 reads SAAADI. The V segment lost 6 bases and the J segment 4 bases; nucleotides outside the gene matches: 6. CDR3: CASRTGGYVETQYF. CDR3 nucleotides: TGCGCCAGCAGGACAGGGGGATATGTAGAGACCCAGTACTTC.

This clonotype was seen ten or more times. The genes are TRBV6-2 or TRBV6-3 and TRBJ2-7, with D possibly TRBD1 on 5 matching bases. The CDR3 consists of 13 residues. The V gene's germline CDR1 is MNHEY and CDR2 SVGEGT. V gave up 5 bases and J gave up 3 bases, with 11 bases separating them. CDR3 region: CASSPDRRYEQYF. Here the CDR3 DNA reads TGTGCCAGCAGTCCTGACAGACGCTACGAGCAGTACTTC.

Many counts were recorded for this clonotype. The gene calls are TRBV20-1 and TRBJ1-5, with D perhaps matching TRBD1 (6 bases). The V gene lost 6 bases and the J gene lost 0 bases, with 12 bases spanning the gap. This CDR3 is built from 14 residues. Germline V CDR1 and CDR2: DFQATT, SNEGSKA (reference sequence). The CDR3 region is CSAVDRFSNQPQHF. CDR3 sequence (DNA): TGCAGTGCCGTTGACAGGTTTAGCAATCAGCCCCAGCATTTT.

The table lists this clonotype with a count of one. A much larger clone sits a single nucleotide away, making a read error possible. The rearrangement uses TRBV9 and TRBJ1-1; a weak D match, TRBD1 (6 bases). From germline, CDR1 is SGDLS and CDR2 YYNGEE. The CDR3 contains 13 residues. The germline V and J ends were trimmed by 2 bases and 3 bases, with 8 bases remaining between them. CDR3 region: CASSVGGHTEAFF. The CDR3 DNA follows: TGTGCCAGCAGCGTTGGGGGGCACACTGAAGCTTTCTTT. Full variable domain (remainder filled in from reference TRBV9 and TRBJ1-1): DSGVTQTPKHLITATGQRVTLRCSPRSGDLSVYWYQQSLDQGLQFLIQYYNGEERAKGNILERFSAQQFPDLHSELNLSSLELGDSALYFCASSVGGHTEAFFGQGTRLTVV.

The chain employs TRBV30 and TRBJ2-7, with TRBD2 as a possible D gene (5 bases). Trimming pared 2 bases from V and 3 bases from J, leaving 8 bases between. The CDR3 is 12 amino acids. Germline CDR1 reads GTSNPN; CDR2 reads SVGIG (reference sequence). The DNA of the CDR3 is TGTGCCTGGAGTCGGGATAACTACGAGCAGTACTTC. It specifies CAWSRDNYEQYF. The variable domain in full, with the rest retrieved from reference TRBV30 and TRBJ2-7, is SQTIHQWPATLVQPVGSPLSLECTVEGTSNPNLYWYRQAAGRGLQLLFYSVGIGQISSEVPQNLSASRPQDRQFILSSKKLLLSDSGFYLCAWSRDNYEQYFGPGTRLTVT.

This chain joins TRBV28 and TRBJ2-1; no reliable D call. V was cut by 8 bases and J by 9 bases, with 11 bases left in between. Germline V gene data show CDR1 as MDHEN and CDR2 as SYDVKM. This CDR3 region has 11 residues. The CDR3 nucleotides read TGTGCCAGCGCCGTGGCGGTTGAGCAGTTCTTC. Protein product: CASAVAVEQFF.

The chain employs TRBV29-1 and TRBJ1-5, with TRBD1 as a possible D gene (5 bases). The CDR3 runs to 13 residues. V shed 4 bases and J shed 5 bases, with 12 bases lying between them. Germline V lookup: CDR1 SQVTM, CDR2 ANQGSEA. The CDR3 DNA is TGCAGCGTTGCAGGGACCTTTGATCAGCCCCAGCATTTT. Protein sequence: CSVAGTFDQPQHF.

The chain uses TRBV4-1 and TRBJ1-5; D may be TRBD1 (5 bases). V lost 1 base and J lost 1, with 14 bases in between. CDR3 length: 17 amino acids. Germline CDR1 is MGHRA and CDR2 is YSYEKL. In DNA form, the CDR3 reads TGCGCCAGCAGCCAAGGATTGTCAGGGATGAGCAATCAGCCCCAGCATTTT. Translation gives CASSQGLSGMSNQPQHF.

This clonotype was recorded a few times. V is TRBV7-3 and J is TRBJ2-6; the D call may be TRBD1 or TRBD2 (6 bases each). The CDR3 contains 15 residues. Germline CDR1 and CDR2: SGHTA and FQGTGA. V was cut by 4 bases and J by 4 bases, with 11 bases left in between. CDR3 in amino acids: CASSSGAKGANVLTF. The CDR3 DNA reads TGTGCCAGCAGCTCGGGGGCGAAGGGGGCCAACGTCCTGACTTTC.

The sample holds a few counts of this clonotype. This chain joins TRBV28 and TRBJ1-1, with 9 bases fitting TRBD1. The V segment lost 5 bases and the J segment 5 bases; nucleotides outside the gene matches: 18. CDR3 size: 18 residues. Germline V lookup: CDR1 MDHEN, CDR2 SYDVKM. The DNA of the CDR3 is TGTGCCAGCAGTCGGGACAGGGTTAATATTCTAAAAGGGACTGAAGCTTTCTTT. It translates to CASSRDRVNILKGTEAFF.